These 14 T cell receptor beta chains share one sample of origin, sequenced in a study of shared clonotypes between healthy human individuals. Profiled with immunoSEQ multiplex PCR; TCRdb holds only in-frame clones, not every one. The profile shows over a million clones, around four fifths of them singletons. The sample comprised memory CD4+ T cells sorted from blood. This sample's subset: CD45RA-negative fraction. These receptors were obtained from a man younger than 30 in good health.

This clone has a handful of counts. This sequence joins TRBV6-1 and TRBJ2-2, with D perhaps matching TRBD1 (6 bases). With 2 bases removed from V and 2 bases from J, the gap between germline ends came to 15 bases. This CDR3 has 17 residues. Germline V gives CDR1 MNHNS, CDR2 SASEGT. CDR3 sequence reads: CASSESPGATNTGELFF. The CDR3 region has the DNA TGTGCCAGCAGTGAATCCCCAGGGGCAACTAACACCGGGGAGCTGTTTTTT.

This clone has more than one count but fewer than ten. The chain joins TRBV27 to TRBJ1-4; 10 nucleotides agree with TRBD1. The V and J ends lost 3 bases and 10 bases, in that order; junction bases with no gene match: 5. Per the germline V gene, CDR1 is MNHEY and CDR2 is SMNVEV (reference sequence). The CDR3 is 14 residues long. CDR3 bases: TGTGCCAGCAGTTTGGGACAGGGGAACGGAAAACTGTTTTTT. Translating it yields CASSLGQGNGKLFF.

J is TRBJ2-5 and V is TRBV30, with TRBD2 identical over 16 bases. V lost 5 bases, J lost 4 bases, and 13 bases stayed unmatched. The germline V gene encodes CDR1 GTSNPN and CDR2 SVGIG (reference sequence). The CDR3 consists of 18 residues. The CDR3 here is CAWPPPGLAGGRGETQYF. The CDR3 DNA is TGTGCCTGGCCACCTCCGGGACTAGCGGGAGGGAGAGGAGAGACCCAGTACTTC.

The chain carries TRBV29-1 and TRBJ2-3; D unclear. CDR1 and CDR2 (germline): SQVTM, ANQGSEA. Trimming stripped 3 bases from V and 8 bases from J, with 15 bases between. This CDR3 comprises 13 residues. The DNA for the CDR3 is TGCAGCGTTGAGTATCCGAAATCGGGTACGCAGTATTTT. This gives the protein CSVEYPKSGTQYF.

This chain connects TRBV5-4 to TRBJ2-2; the D is unclear. The CDR3 contains 14 residues. V lost 0 bases and J lost 6, with 9 bases in between. The germline V gene has CDR1 SGHNT and CDR2 YYREEE (reference sequence). CDR3 residues: CASSLALSAGELFF. The CDR3 DNA reads TGTGCCAGCAGCTTGGCACTCAGCGCCGGGGAGCTGTTTTTT.

The chain has TRBV7-2 and TRBJ2-1; D may match TRBD1 or TRBD2 (5 bases each). This CDR3 is 16 amino acids long. Germline CDR1 is SGHTA and CDR2 is FQGNSA. Trimming cost V 5 bases and J 6 bases, with 20 bases left between them. The CDR3 region has the DNA TGTGCCAGCAGCGCCACCGGGACGCTGGTCGTCAATGAGCAGTTCTTC. Translated: CASSATGTLVVNEQFF.

About this clone itself: The sample contains more than one DNA sequence encoding this CDR3. V usage is TRBV10-1 and J usage is TRBJ2-2; D uncertain. This CDR3 has 13 amino acids. V lost 0 bases to trimming and J lost 1 base, with 0 bases between them. The germline CDR1 and CDR2 sequences are WNHNN and SYGVQD (reference sequence). The chain's CDR3 is CASSESNTGELFF. CDR3 sequence (DNA): TGCGCCAGCAGTGAGTCGAACACCGGGGAGCTGTTTTTT.

The chain uses TRBV5-1 and TRBJ2-3; the match to TRBD2 covers 15 bases. CDR3 size: 15 residues. With 7 bases clipped from V and 3 bases from J, the junction kept 3 bases outside the gene matches. Germline CDR1 and CDR2: SGHRS and YFSETQ. The CDR3 coding sequence is TGCGCCAGCCGGACTAGCGGGGGGGATACAGATACGCAGTATTTT. It codes for CASRTSGGDTDTQYF.

The chain links TRBV2 to TRBJ2-3, with a possible D match to TRBD1 (6 bases). The CDR3 covers 14 residues. Trimming removed 5 bases at V and 4 bases at J, with 13 bases between. Germline-derived CDR1 and CDR2 are SNHLY and FYNNEI. CDR3 coding DNA: TGTGCCAGCAGTTGGGTAGGGGGAGCAGATACGCAGTATTTT. Translated, it gives CASSWVGGADTQYF.

Comment on this clone: Sequence at one end of the junction differs from germline and may be a read error. In the same sample, other DNA sequences code for this CDR3. V and J are TRBV11-2 and TRBJ1-1, with 8 bases that match TRBD1. This CDR3 has 15 residues. The germline V gene encodes CDR1 SGHAT and CDR2 FQNNGV. CDR3: CASSLTGGKNTEAFF. Here the CDR3 DNA reads TGTGCCAGCAGCTTAACAGGGGGGAAGAACACTGAAGCGTTCTTT. The variable domain in full, completed from reference TRBV11-2 and TRBJ1-1, reads EAGVAQSPRYKIIEKRQSVAFWCNPISGHATLYWYQQILGQGPKLLIQFQNNGVVDDSQLPKDRFSAERLKGVDSTLKIQPAKLEDSAVYLCASSLTGGKNTEAFFGQGTRLTVV.

With regard to this clone: A far more abundant clone sits one base away, making this likely a read error. The identical CDR3 is also encoded by other nucleotide sequences in the sample. The rearrangement links TRBV11-2 to TRBJ1-3; D uncertain. The germline V and J ends were trimmed by 1 base and 1 base, with 5 bases remaining between them. The CDR3 loop spans 14 amino acids. Germline-derived CDR1 and CDR2 are SGHAT and FQNNGV. Here the CDR3 DNA reads TGTGCCAGCAGCTTAGGGGTTTCTGGAAACACCATATATTTT. It yields the protein CASSLGVSGNTIYF.

In its sample, this clone was seen once. The chain couples TRBV28 to TRBJ2-1, with D possibly matching TRBD2 (5 bases). Trimming removed 4 bases at V and 9 bases at J, with 25 bases between. The CDR3 runs to 17 residues. Per the germline V gene, CDR1 is MDHEN and CDR2 is SYDVKM. The CDR3 DNA follows: TGTGCCAGCAGTTACGCCCTGGGAGCCCTAGCAGATCCTGAGCAGTTCTTC. It specifies CASSYALGALADPEQFF.

The chain is built from TRBV2 and TRBJ2-5, with TRBD1 matching over 10 bases. CDR1 is SNHLY, CDR2 FYNNEI, per germline. The length of the CDR3 is 14 residues. Unmatched junction bases numbered 6, after V lost 6 bases and J lost 5 bases. The DNA of the CDR3 is TGTGCCAGCAGCCCCAGGACAGGGGGGGAGACCCAGTACTTC. It codes for CASSPRTGGETQYF.

The chain joins TRBV5-6 to TRBJ2-3, with 8 bases matching TRBD1. The germline V gene has CDR1 SGHDT and CDR2 YYEEEE. CDR3 size: 14 residues. V shed 3 bases, J shed 9 bases, and the junction held 9 bases outside the gene matches. As DNA, the CDR3 is TGTGCCAGCAGCTCCGGGACAGGCAGATACACGCAGTATTTT. Residues: CASSSGTGRYTQYF. The full variable domain, completed using reference TRBV5-6 and TRBJ2-3, is DAGVTQSPTHLIKTRGQQVTLRCSPKSGHDTVSWYQQALGQGPQFIFQYYEEEERQRGNFPDRFSGHQFPNYSSELNVNALLLGDSALYLCASSSGTGRYTQYFGPGTRLTVL.